This is a list of T cell receptor beta chains from one sample in a study of CD8 T cells in Susac syndrome. From the immunoSEQ multiplex PCR reads, TCRdb called clonotypes with MiXCR, one entry per CDR3 protein. Of some 140,000 distinct CDR3 sequences in the sample, roughly 89% were seen once. What was sequenced was CD8+ T cells from PBMCs. These receptors all come from a human donor with multiple sclerosis. CDR3s include the opening cysteine and the closing phenylalanine or tryptophan. Each record gives: D gene, clone size, J gene, V gene, CDR3 DNA, CDR3 protein. The D gene is left open where the match is weak. Clone sizes are given selectively: once, few, many, or a class where the clone is expanded.

- | - | TRBJ2-3 | TRBV30 | TGTGCCTGGACCGCCCGTGAGGATACGCAGTATTTT | CAWTAREDTQYF
TRBD2 | - | TRBJ2-7 | TRBV5-6 | TGTGCCAGCAGCTTGTTCCTAGCGGGACTTTACGAGCAGTACTTC | CASSLFLAGLYEQYF
TRBD2 | - | TRBJ2-1 | TRBV23-1 | TGCGCCACCTATAGGCTAGCGGACGACAATGAGCAGTTCTTC | CATYRLADDNEQFF
- | - | TRBJ2-5 | TRBV7-9 | TGTGCCAGCAGCTTAGCGCCCAGGGAAGAGACCCAGTACTTC | CASSLAPREETQYF
TRBD1 | - | TRBJ2-3 | TRBV29-1 | TGCAGCGTTGAAGACCCCTTGACAGGGGAGGGCACAGATACGCAGTATTTT | CSVEDPLTGEGTDTQYF
TRBD1 | - | TRBJ2-1 | TRBV7-8 | TGTGCCAGCAGCTCTAACAGGGGGCCTGAGCAGTTCTTC | CASSSNRGPEQFF
- | - | TRBJ2-5 | TRBV7-9 | TGTGCCAGCAGCCAGGGTACCACAGAACAGTACTTC | CASSQGTTEQYF
TRBD2 | - | TRBJ2-5 | TRBV15 | TGTGCCACCAGCAGAGAAGCGGGAGTCGGGGAGACCCAGTACTTC | CATSREAGVGETQYF
- | - | TRBJ1-2 | TRBV4-1 | TGCGCCAGCAGCCACATCTGGGGGGACCCGGGCTATGGCTACACCTTC | CASSHIWGDPGYGYTF
- | - | TRBJ2-5 | TRBV6-2/TRBV6-3 | TGTGCCAGCAGTTACACCGGGCCAGAGACCCAGTACTTC | CASSYTGPETQYF
- | - | TRBJ2-3 | TRBV9 | TGTGCCAGCAGCTCTTCCATGAGGGATAGCACAGATACGCAGTATTTT | CASSSSMRDSTDTQYF
TRBD2 | - | TRBJ2-3 | TRBV28 | TGTGCCAGCACGCTAGCGGCCTCCACAGATACGCAGTATTTT | CASTLAASTDTQYF
- | - | TRBJ2-7 | TRBV2 | TGTGCCAGCAAGCGTGAAGGGGGGGAGCAGTACTTC | CASKREGGEQYF
- | - | TRBJ1-1 | TRBV30 | TGTGCCTCTTCGGGGAGGGGGATTAAGATCACTGAAGCTTTCTTT | CASSGRGIKITEAFF
- | - | TRBJ1-1 | TRBV11-2 | TGTGCCAGCAGCTTAGAACCTGAAGCTTTCTTT | CASSLEPEAFF
TRBD1 | - | TRBJ2-5 | TRBV6-5 | TGTGCCAGCAGGCTAGCTGGGACAGGGTATGCGACCCAGTACTTC | CASRLAGTGYATQYF
TRBD2 | - | TRBJ2-1 | TRBV19 | TGTGCCAGTAGTGGGGGGACTACTACCTCCTACAATGAGCAGTTCTTC | CASSGGTTTSYNEQFF
- | - | TRBJ1-1 | TRBV12-3/TRBV12-4 | TGTGCCAGCAGTTTAGAGACTGAAGCTTTCTTT | CASSLETEAFF
- | - | TRBJ1-2 | TRBV30 | TGTGCCTGGAGTCCGGACCAAGTCGGGAGCTATGGCTACACCTTC | CAWSPDQVGSYGYTF
- | - | TRBJ2-1 | TRBV20-1 | TGCAGTGCTAGAGATATCGGGGCTGAGCAGTTCTTC | CSARDIGAEQFF
- | - | TRBJ2-7 | TRBV27 | TGTGCCAGCAGTTTTCGAAATATGGGAGAGCAGTACTTC | CASSFRNMGEQYF
- | - | TRBJ1-3 | TRBV30 | TGTGCCTGGAGTGTTCTTCACCGGGGCCTCGAGAGCTCTGGAAACACCATATATTTT | CAWSVLHRGLESSGNTIYF
TRBD2 | - | TRBJ2-7 | TRBV7-8 | TGTGCCAGCAGCTTAGGACTAGCGGGAGGGAACTACGAGCAGTACTTC | CASSLGLAGGNYEQYF
TRBD1 | - | TRBJ2-7 | TRBV27 | TGTGCCAGCAGTTGGGGGACAGGGAGGGAGAAGCAGTACTTC | CASSWGTGREKQYF
- | - | TRBJ2-2 | TRBV13 | TGTGCCAGCACCGTTCAAACCGGGGAGCTGTTTTTT | CASTVQTGELFF
- | - | TRBJ2-7 | TRBV28 | TGTGCCAGCAGTTCCCGGGGGACCTACGAGCAGTACTTC | CASSSRGTYEQYF
- | - | TRBJ2-6 | TRBV7-3 | TGTGCCAGCAGAACAGACTCTGGGGCCAACGTCCTGACTTTC | CASRTDSGANVLTF
- | - | TRBJ2-7 | TRBV19 | TGTGCCAGTAGCGCGAGCGGAAGGTCCTACGAGCAGTACTTC | CASSASGRSYEQYF
- | - | TRBJ1-5 | TRBV10-3 | TGTGCCATCAGTGTACTCCCAGGGGAGGGCAATCAGCCCCAGCATTTT | CAISVLPGEGNQPQHF
- | few | TRBJ1-1 | TRBV19 | TGTGCCAGTAGTCCGAGGGGGACGAACACTGAAGCTTTCTTT | CASSPRGTNTEAFF
TRBD1 | - | TRBJ1-5 | TRBV4-3 | TGCGCCAGCAGCCAAGATCGCGGGACAGGGATTCAGCCCCAGCATTTT | CASSQDRGTGIQPQHF
TRBD1 | - | TRBJ2-7 | TRBV19 | TGTGCCAGTAGTCCTTCGGGCACAGGGGACGAGCAGTACTTC | CASSPSGTGDEQYF
TRBD2 | once | TRBJ2-7 | TRBV29-1 | TGCAGCGTTGAATGGACTAGCGGTCTTGCCTACGAGCAGTACTTC | CSVEWTSGLAYEQYF
- | - | TRBJ2-7 | TRBV20-1 | TGCAGTGCCATCCCTCGGGGGACTGGCTACGAGCAGTACTTC | CSAIPRGTGYEQYF
- | - | TRBJ2-5 | TRBV28 | TGTGCCTGCGAGGGGCAAGAGACCCAGTACTTC | CACEGQETQYF
- | - | TRBJ2-7 | TRBV7-9 | TGTGCCAGCAGCTTAGTCGACAGCTACTACGAGCAGTACTTC | CASSLVDSYYEQYF
- | - | TRBJ2-7 | TRBV30 | TGTGCCTGGAGTCCACGTGGTGGACTACACTACGAGCAGTACTTC | CAWSPRGGLHYEQYF
TRBD2 | once | TRBJ2-1 | TRBV7-9 | TGTGCCAGCAGCGGCCCCCGGCGGGAGGGCCTCAATGAGCAGTTCTTC | CASSGPRREGLNEQFF
TRBD1 | - | TRBJ2-7 | TRBV4-3 | TGCGCCAGCAGCCAAGAACGGACGAGGACAGGGATCTACGAGCAGTACTTC | CASSQERTRTGIYEQYF
- | - | TRBJ1-1 | TRBV7-9 | TGTGCCAGCAGCTCCCCGGGACGGATGAACACTGAAGCTTTCTTT | CASSSPGRMNTEAFF
- | - | TRBJ2-3 | TRBV28 | TGTGCCACCAGGGGGGAGGAGGGGGCAGTCCGCCCAGATACGCAGTATTTT | CATRGEEGAVRPDTQYF
- | - | TRBJ1-1 | TRBV6-5 | TGTGCCAGCAGTTACTCAAGAGGAGGGAAGGATGAAGCTTTCTTT | CASSYSRGGKDEAFF
TRBD1 | - | TRBJ1-1 | TRBV3-1 | TGTGCCAGCAGCCAAGCAGGACAGGGGAGGACTGAAGCTTTCTTT | CASSQAGQGRTEAFF
- | - | TRBJ1-2 | TRBV7-9 | TGTGCCAGCAGTTCGGGGTCACCACTAGCCCGGCCACGTGGCTACACCTTC | CASSSGSPLARPRGYTF
- | - | TRBJ2-3 | TRBV27 | TGTGCCAGCAGTTGGGGAATTCGGGAAATCACAGATACGCAGTATTTT | CASSWGIREITDTQYF
TRBD2 | - | TRBJ2-3 | TRBV20-1 | TGCAGTGCTCGCCCGTTCATGGCGGGGGATCCCACAGATACGCAGTATTTT | CSARPFMAGDPTDTQYF
TRBD1 | - | TRBJ2-2 | TRBV7-8 | TGTGCCAGCAGCTTAAGGACAGGGCCGAACACCGGGGAGCTGTTTTTT | CASSLRTGPNTGELFF
- | - | TRBJ2-7 | TRBV4-1 | TGCGCCAGCAGCCAAGTAGGAGGATCCAGCTACGAGCAGTACTTC | CASSQVGGSSYEQYF